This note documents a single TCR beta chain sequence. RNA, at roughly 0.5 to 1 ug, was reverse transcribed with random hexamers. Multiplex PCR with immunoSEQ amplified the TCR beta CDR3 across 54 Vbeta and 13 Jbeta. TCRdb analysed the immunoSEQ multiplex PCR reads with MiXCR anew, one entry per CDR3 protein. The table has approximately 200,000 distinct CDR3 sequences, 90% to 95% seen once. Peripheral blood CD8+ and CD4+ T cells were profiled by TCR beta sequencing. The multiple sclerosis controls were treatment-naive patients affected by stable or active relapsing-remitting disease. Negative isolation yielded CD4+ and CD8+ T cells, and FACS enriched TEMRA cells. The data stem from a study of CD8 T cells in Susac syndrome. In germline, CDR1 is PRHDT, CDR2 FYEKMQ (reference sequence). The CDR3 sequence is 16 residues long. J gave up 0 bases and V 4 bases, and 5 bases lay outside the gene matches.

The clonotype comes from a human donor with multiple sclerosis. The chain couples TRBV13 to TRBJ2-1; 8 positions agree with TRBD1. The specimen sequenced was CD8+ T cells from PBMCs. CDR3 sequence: CASSSGDRSSYNEQFF. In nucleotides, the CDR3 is TGTGCCAGCAGCTCAGGGGACAGGAGCTCCTACAATGAGCAGTTCTTC.